This T cell receptor (beta chain) was observed in a study of T cell responses to AZD1222 COVID-19 vaccine. Regarding the study as a whole: In the spike-specific TCR repertoire, nearly half reportedly target unmutated variant regions. Repertoires were collected only later (after the peak T cell response had occurred).

Per germline, CDR1 MNHEY and CDR2 SVGAGI. This CDR3 is 15 amino acids long. Losses at the gene ends were 6 bases for V and 5 bases for J; bases not matched to a gene: 8. A few counts support this clone. The target antigen is unknown. This table comes from immunoSEQ multiplex PCR, and its TCRdb copy is limited to in-frame clones, with some not included. Here the sample spans tens of thousands of clones, approximately 90% being singletons. The sample here was peripheral blood, taken 28 days after the second AZD1222 dose. The V call is TRBV6-5, the J call TRBJ2-3, with 10 positions matching TRBD2. The receptor's source is an adult who received the AZD1222 COVID-19 vaccine. CDR3 in amino acids: CASRSLEREGDTQYF. CDR3 in DNA: TGTGCCAGCAGATCTCTTGAGCGGGAGGGAGATACGCAGTATTTT.